This T cell receptor beta chain was identified during a study of blood T cell repertoires in COVID-19. Study-wide background: The study drew acute and convalescent COVID-19 samples from the United States, Italy and Spain. PBMCs, B-cell-depleted T cells, or T cells were the source of the cDNA or gDNA that made up the material.

The CDR3 totals 15 residues. The V gene's germline CDR1 is MDHEN and CDR2 SYDVKM. Trimming pared 7 bases from V and 2 bases from J, leaving 16 bases between. TCRdb's table, derived via immunoSEQ multiplex PCR, lists solely in-frame clones and lacks some. The table lists under 200,000 clones, around 74% of them singletons, with about 3% in the top ten. Sequenced: peripheral blood. This chain links TRBV28 with TRBJ2-3, with D maybe TRBD1 (5 bases). This clonotype was obtained from a man aged 65 to 85 with acute or convalescent COVID-19. CDR3 loop: CASTTQDAFTDTQYF. For the CDR3, the DNA is TGTGCCAGCACCACACAGGATGCCTTCACAGATACGCAGTATTTT.